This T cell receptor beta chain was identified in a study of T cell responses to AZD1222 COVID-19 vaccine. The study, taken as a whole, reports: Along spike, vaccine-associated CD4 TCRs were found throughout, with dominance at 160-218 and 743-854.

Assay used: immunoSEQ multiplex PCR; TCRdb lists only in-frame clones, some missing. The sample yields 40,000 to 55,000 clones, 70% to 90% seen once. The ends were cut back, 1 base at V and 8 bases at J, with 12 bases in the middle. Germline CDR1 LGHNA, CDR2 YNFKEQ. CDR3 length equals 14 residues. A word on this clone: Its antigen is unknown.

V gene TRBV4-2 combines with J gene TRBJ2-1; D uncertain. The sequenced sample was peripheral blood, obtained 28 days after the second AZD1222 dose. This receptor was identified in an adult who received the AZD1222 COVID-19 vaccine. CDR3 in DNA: TGTGCCAGCAGCCAAGTAGAGGTTAGGTATGAGCAGTTCTTC. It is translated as CASSQVEVRYEQFF.